Listed below are T cell receptor beta chains from one sample, sequenced in a study of T-cell memory formation after mild COVID-19. TCRdb re-called the 5' RACE reads with MiXCR, one entry per CDR3 protein. In the table there are under 400,000 distinct CDR3 sequences, around 27% of which are singletons. The material sequenced was PBMCs or a T cell subset sorted from them (not recorded which). The receptors derive from an adult woman who had mild COVID-19 (a few samples of this study predate the infection). Cell type and time point are not known. Both conserved end residues are part of each CDR3. D genes are given only for firm matches. Clone sizes are given selectively: once, few, many, or a class where the clone is expanded.

.	.	TRBV20-1	TRBJ1-4	CSAYPTTTNEKLFF	TGCAGTGCCTACCCCACCACAACTAATGAAAAACTGTTTTTT
.	.	TRBV27	TRBJ2-1	CASSLALAHNEQFF	TGTGCCAGCAGTTTAGCCCTAGCCCACAATGAGCAGTTCTTC
.	.	TRBV6-1	TRBJ1-5	CASSYMVGYSNQPQHF	TGTGCCAGCAGCTATATGGTGGGCTATAGCAATCAGCCCCAGCATTTT
TRBD2	once	TRBV5-1	TRBJ2-3	CASSVTSGTRTDTQYF	TGCGCCAGCAGTGTCACTAGCGGAACCCGCACAGATACGCAGTATTTT
.	few	TRBV20-1	TRBJ2-7	CSARVFAGENRWAGQYF	TGCAGTGCTAGGGTGTTCGCAGGGGAGAATCGGTGGGCGGGACAGTACTTC
TRBD2	.	TRBV7-7	TRBJ2-7	CASSLALAGGHYEQYF	TGTGCCAGCAGCTTAGCGCTAGCGGGGGGCCACTACGAGCAGTACTTC
.	few	TRBV25-1	TRBJ2-3	CASTKLESDTQYF	TGTGCCAGCACCAAGTTGGAGTCAGATACGCAGTATTTT
.	few	TRBV20-1	TRBJ1-1	CSARALNSDTEAFF	TGCAGTGCGAGGGCTCTGAATTCGGACACTGAAGCTTTCTTT
TRBD1	.	TRBV30	TRBJ1-1	CAWRVTGGKAFF	TGTGCCTGGAGGGTGACAGGGGGAAAAGCTTTCTTT
TRBD1	once	TRBV20-1	TRBJ1-2	CSARGRGPGGRLTNYGYTF	TGCAGTGCTAGAGGACGGGGACCAGGGGGACGCCTCACCAACTATGGCTACACCTTC
.	.	TRBV20-1	TRBJ2-5	CSAARPGGKETQYF	TGCAGTGCCGCGCGCCCTGGTGGCAAAGAGACCCAGTACTTC
TRBD1	.	TRBV5-1	TRBJ1-4	CASSFDRGNEKLFF	TGCGCCAGCAGCTTCGACAGGGGAAATGAAAAACTGTTTTTT
TRBD1	.	TRBV5-5	TRBJ1-2	CASSYQTGTNYGYTF	TGTGCCAGCAGCTACCAGACAGGGACTAACTATGGCTACACCTTC
.	.	TRBV20-1	TRBJ1-1	CSARDPGVYNTEAFF	TGCAGTGCTAGAGATCCGGGGGTTTATAACACTGAAGCTTTCTTT
TRBD1	few	TRBV20-1	TRBJ2-5	CSASSFPGQPFQETQYF	TGCAGTGCTAGTAGCTTTCCGGGACAGCCATTCCAAGAGACCCAGTACTTC
TRBD1	few	TRBV12-3/TRBV12-4	TRBJ2-1	CASSATGLSNEQFF	TGTGCCAGCAGTGCGACAGGGTTGAGCAATGAGCAGTTCTTC
.	.	TRBV12-3/TRBV12-4	TRBJ2-3	CASISGSTQYF	TGTGCCAGCATCTCCGGAAGTACGCAGTATTTT
TRBD1	few	TRBV5-1	TRBJ2-7	CASSRQTGAVYEQYF	TGCGCCAGCAGCCGGCAGACAGGGGCGGTCTACGAGCAGTACTTC
.	.	TRBV28	TRBJ2-2	CASSWTGELFF	TGTGCCAGCAGCTGGACCGGGGAGCTGTTTTTT
.	.	TRBV2	TRBJ1-2	CASSESRDRLSYTF	TGTGCCAGCAGTGAATCTCGGGACCGCTTGAGCTACACCTTC
.	.	TRBV5-3	TRBJ2-7	CARSLGGGTYEQYF	TGTGCCAGAAGCTTGGGCGGCGGCACCTACGAGCAGTACTTC
TRBD2	few	TRBV5-1	TRBJ2-2	CASSFRLAGGAGELFF	TGCGCCAGCAGCTTCCGACTAGCGGGAGGAGCCGGGGAGCTGTTTTTT
.	few	TRBV5-8	TRBJ1-2	CASSLFRGVSHGYTF	TGTGCCAGCAGCTTGTTTAGGGGCGTCAGCCATGGCTACACCTTC
TRBD2	few	TRBV7-2	TRBJ2-2	CASSLPDRGEVTTGELFF	TGTGCCAGCAGCTTACCGGATCGGGGGGAGGTTACGACCGGGGAGCTGTTTTTT
TRBD2	.	TRBV29-1	TRBJ2-5	CSVTLLWTSGSLETQYF	TGCAGCGTGACGCTTCTATGGACTAGCGGGAGTTTAGAGACCCAGTACTTC
TRBD1	once	TRBV7-8	TRBJ2-1	CASSLEAFGTGTNEQFF	TGTGCCAGCAGCTTAGAAGCCTTCGGGACAGGGACGAATGAGCAGTTCTTC
.	.	TRBV7-8	TRBJ2-1	CASSGGDDEQFF	TGTGCCAGCAGCGGGGGTGACGATGAGCAGTTCTTC
.	few	TRBV11-3	TRBJ1-2	CASRMAPGMIGYGYTF	TGTGCCAGCAGGATGGCCCCAGGGATGATTGGCTATGGCTACACCTTC
.	few	TRBV20-1	TRBJ1-1	CSAWAQDTEAFF	TGCAGTGCTTGGGCCCAAGACACTGAAGCTTTCTTT
.	.	TRBV7-2	TRBJ2-1	CASSPLKYEQFF	TGTGCCAGCAGCCCCCTAAAGTATGAGCAGTTCTTC
.	few	TRBV12-3/TRBV12-4	TRBJ2-1	CASSSREHEQFF	TGTGCCAGCAGTTCGCGGGAACATGAGCAGTTCTTC
TRBD1	.	TRBV5-5	TRBJ1-1	CASSPTGAAVTEAFF	TGTGCCAGCAGTCCGACAGGGGCGGCGGTCACTGAAGCTTTCTTT
TRBD1	few	TRBV12-3/TRBV12-4	TRBJ1-2	CASSANDRGRTSNYGYTF	TGTGCCAGCAGTGCCAACGACAGGGGGCGGACTTCTAACTATGGCTACACCTTC
.	few	TRBV11-3	TRBJ2-1	CASSFAGNSYNEQFF	TGTGCCAGCAGCTTTGCAGGAAACTCCTACAATGAGCAGTTCTTC
TRBD1	.	TRBV7-8	TRBJ2-7	CASSQTSGTGVWEQYF	TGTGCCAGCAGCCAAACGAGCGGGACAGGGGTATGGGAGCAGTACTTC
.	few	TRBV12-3/TRBV12-4	TRBJ2-2	CATVTDSNTGELFF	TGTGCCACCGTGACAGATTCGAACACCGGGGAGCTGTTTTTT
.	.	TRBV7-8	TRBJ2-6	CASRSKGREGAGANVLTF	TGTGCCAGCCGATCCAAGGGCAGGGAAGGGGCTGGGGCCAACGTCCTGACTTTC
.	.	TRBV20-1	TRBJ2-7	CSASPAARSYEQYF	TGCAGTGCTAGTCCGGCCGCTCGTTCCTACGAGCAGTACTTC
.	few	TRBV7-8	TRBJ2-1	CASRTIWANNEQFF	TGTGCCAGCAGAACTATATGGGCAAACAATGAGCAGTTCTTC
.	few	TRBV5-1	TRBJ2-1	CASSFRLPQQFF	TGCGCCAGCAGCTTCCGGCTCCCTCAGCAGTTCTTC
.	.	TRBV12-3/TRBV12-4	TRBJ2-2	CASSPDSRELFF	TGTGCCAGCAGCCCTGACTCTCGGGAGCTGTTTTTT
.	once	TRBV9	TRBJ2-4	CASSETDGQNIQYF	TGTGCCAGCAGCGAGACGGACGGACAAAACATTCAGTACTTC
TRBD2	few	TRBV24-1	TRBJ2-1	CATSDGLEDEQFF	TGTGCCACCAGTGATGGACTAGAGGATGAGCAGTTCTTC
.	.	TRBV12-3/TRBV12-4	TRBJ1-5	CASARRSNQPQHF	TGTGCCAGCGCCCGACGGAGCAATCAGCCCCAGCATTTT
.	few	TRBV7-7	TRBJ2-5	CASSFGRGETQYF	TGTGCTAGCAGCTTTGGCAGGGGAGAGACCCAGTACTTC
.	.	TRBV2	TRBJ2-5	CASSEGAEYQETQYF	TGTGCCAGCAGTGAAGGGGCAGAGTACCAAGAGACCCAGTACTTC
.	few	TRBV7-6	TRBJ2-4	CASSPTEGKNIQYF	TGTGCCAGCAGCCCGACAGAAGGCAAAAACATTCAGTACTTC
TRBD2	few	TRBV6-2/TRBV6-3	TRBJ2-3	CASSYSTLAVSTDTQYF	TGTGCCAGCAGTTACTCGACCCTAGCGGTTAGCACAGATACGCAGTATTTT
.	few	TRBV7-2	TRBJ2-7	CASSLDPSSGPTGQYF	TGTGCCAGCAGCTTAGACCCTAGTAGCGGCCCTACGGGGCAGTACTTC
.	many	TRBV12-3/TRBV12-4	TRBJ1-3	CASSLRNTIYF	TGTGCCAGCAGTTTACGGAACACCATATATTTT
TRBD1	.	TRBV5-1	TRBJ2-1	CASSLAATGAGYEQFF	TGCGCCAGCAGCTTGGCCGCGACAGGGGCCGGGTATGAGCAGTTCTTC
.	.	TRBV5-6	TRBJ1-1	CASSGTGGGATAFF	TGTGCCAGCAGCGGCACGGGTGGGGGGGCTACGGCTTTCTTT
TRBD1	.	TRBV7-9	TRBJ2-7	CASSFSGTGLYEQYF	TGTGCCAGCAGCTTCTCCGGGACAGGACTTTACGAGCAGTACTTC
.	.	TRBV10-3	TRBJ2-1	CAISDRDNEQFF	TGTGCCATCAGTGACAGGGACAATGAGCAGTTCTTC